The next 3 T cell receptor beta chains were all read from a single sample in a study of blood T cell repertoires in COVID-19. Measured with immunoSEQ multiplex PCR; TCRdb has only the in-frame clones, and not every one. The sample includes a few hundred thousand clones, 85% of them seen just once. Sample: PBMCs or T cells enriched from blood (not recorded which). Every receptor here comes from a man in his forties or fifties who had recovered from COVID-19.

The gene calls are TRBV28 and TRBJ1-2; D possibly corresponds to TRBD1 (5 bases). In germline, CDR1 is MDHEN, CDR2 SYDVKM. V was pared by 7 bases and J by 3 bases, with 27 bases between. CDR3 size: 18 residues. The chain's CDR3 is CASTGGVISTPRYYGYTF. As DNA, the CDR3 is TGTGCCAGCACCGGAGGGGTTATCTCTACTCCCCGCTACTATGGCTACACCTTC.

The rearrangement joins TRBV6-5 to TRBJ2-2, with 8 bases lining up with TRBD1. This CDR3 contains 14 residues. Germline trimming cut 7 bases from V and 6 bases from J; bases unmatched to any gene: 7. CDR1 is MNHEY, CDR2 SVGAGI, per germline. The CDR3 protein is CASKGQGRAGELFF. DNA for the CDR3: TGTGCCAGCAAAGGACAGGGACGGGCCGGGGAGCTGTTTTTT.

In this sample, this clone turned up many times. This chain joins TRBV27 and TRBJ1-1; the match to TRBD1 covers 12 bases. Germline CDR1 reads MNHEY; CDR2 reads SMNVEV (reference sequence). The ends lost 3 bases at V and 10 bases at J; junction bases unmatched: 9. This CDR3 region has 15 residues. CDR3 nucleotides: TGTGCCAGCAGTTTCGGGACAGGGGGCGTGCGTCGAGCTTTCTTT. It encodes CASSFGTGGVRRAFF.